In this sample, the clone carrying this TCR beta chain turned up once. TCRdb keeps only in-frame clones here, not all; method: immunoSEQ multiplex PCR. Among 140,000 to 150,000 clones listed, approximately 88% were seen once. This CDR3 has 14 residues. Germline V CDR1 and CDR2: SNHLY, FYNNEI. Trimming cost V 4 bases and J 4 bases, with 10 bases left between them. The data were taken from a study of blood T cell repertoires in COVID-19. This TCR was sampled from a woman aged 25 to 39 with acute COVID-19. Sequenced input: PBMCs or T cells enriched from blood (not recorded which). This chain uses TRBV2 with TRBJ2-2; weak D call: TRBD1 (5 bases). CDR3 sequence: CASSGLGVTGELFF. The CDR3 DNA reads as TGTGCCAGCAGTGGGTTAGGGGTCACCGGGGAGCTGTTTTTT.